A single sample gave rise to the 28 T cell receptor beta chains below, sequenced in a study of T cell responses to AZD1222 COVID-19 vaccine. Sequenced by immunoSEQ multiplex PCR; TCRdb stores in-frame clones only, minus some. The sample holds about 140,000 clones, approximately 90% seen once. The sequencing here drew on peripheral blood, taken on day 0 of AZD1222 vaccination. The origin of the receptors is an adult in good health.

The rearrangement joins TRBV2 to TRBJ1-1; the D gene is possibly TRBD1 (6 bases). Germline CDR1 is SNHLY and CDR2 is FYNNEI. This CDR3 contains 13 residues. V lost 6 bases, J lost 8 bases, and 16 bases lay in between. The CDR3 DNA follows: TGTGCCAGCAGGGGACAACCGGGCAGGGAAGCTTTCTTT. This codes for CASRGQPGREAFF.

V gene TRBV5-5 combines with J gene TRBJ1-2; D possibly corresponds to TRBD1 (6 bases). V shed 3 bases and J shed 6 bases, with 21 bases lying between them. The CDR3 runs 16 residues. Germline assignment: CDR1 SGHKS and CDR2 YYEKEE (reference sequence). The CDR3 region has the DNA TGTGCCAGCAGCTCCGACACAGGGCCCCGGGGGGATGGCTACACCTTC. Protein: CASSSDTGPRGDGYTF.

This sequence joins TRBV6-1 and TRBJ2-3, with a possible D match to TRBD2 (6 bases). Germline V lookup: CDR1 MNHNS, CDR2 SASEGT. The ends were cut back, 2 bases at V and 4 bases at J, with 13 bases in the middle. CDR3 length: 15 residues. CDR3: CASSERETGADTQYF. Here the CDR3 DNA reads TGTGCCAGCAGTGAAAGAGAAACGGGGGCAGATACGCAGTATTTT.

The CDR3 protein is CASSLGAYQPQHF. CDR3 nucleotides: TGTGCCAGCAGCTTAGGGGCGTATCAGCCCCAGCATTTT. The rearrangement uses TRBV7-9 and TRBJ1-5; D call uncertain. CDR1 is SEHNR, CDR2 FQNEAQ, per germline (reference sequence). The CDR3 spans 13 residues. Trimming left V 1 base short and J 5 bases short, with 6 bases between.

This clone was observed a single time. This chain uses TRBV11-2 with TRBJ1-5; D uncertain. V lost 0 bases and J lost 6, with 6 bases in between. The CDR3 length is 13 residues. Germline V gene sequence: CDR1 SGHAT, CDR2 FQNNGV. The CDR3 DNA reads as TGTGCCAGCAGCTTAGACCTGAGTCAGCCCCAGCATTTT. It translates to CASSLDLSQPQHF.

Comment on this clone: The identical CDR3 is also encoded by other nucleotide sequences in the sample. The V call is TRBV20-1, the J call TRBJ1-1, with no clear D. V dropped 3 bases and J dropped 1 base, with 6 bases sitting between them. The germline V gene encodes CDR1 DFQATT and CDR2 SNEGSKA (reference sequence). The CDR3 loop spans 12 amino acids. CDR3 nucleotide sequence: TGCAGTGCTAGTGTACGGAACACTGAAGCTTTCTTT. Translation gives CSASVRNTEAFF.

The chain combines TRBV27 with TRBJ1-1; 7 bases match TRBD1. The V gene end was trimmed by 5 bases and the J gene end by 1 base; junction bases not matched to a gene: 4. The CDR3 is made up of 14 amino acids. Per germline, CDR1 MNHEY and CDR2 SMNVEV (reference sequence). CDR3 coding DNA: TGTGCCAGCAGTCCACAGGGGCCGAACACTGAAGCTTTCTTT. Encoded protein: CASSPQGPNTEAFF.

Of note for this clone: Its ends do not fully match the called genes, so a read error is possible. The CDR3 here is CTSSQSGNTEAFF. The CDR3 DNA follows: TGTACCAGCAGCCAGTCGGGGAACACTGAAGCTTTCTTT. The rearrangement uses TRBV14 and TRBJ1-1; no firm D call. The length of the CDR3 is 13 residues. Germline CDR1 and CDR2: SGHDN and FVKESK.

The V gene is TRBV6-5, the J gene TRBJ1-1; D is ambiguous. V shed 0 bases and J shed 11 bases, with 13 bases lying between them. The CDR3 is made up of 13 amino acids. Germline loops: CDR1 MNHEY, CDR2 SVGAGI. CDR3 sequence reads: CASSYSSHVEAFF. The DNA for the CDR3 is TGTGCCAGCAGTTACTCGTCGCACGTCGAGGCTTTCTTT.

The count of this clone is one. V usage is TRBV27 and J usage is TRBJ1-6, with D hard to call. Germline CDR1 and CDR2: MNHEY and SMNVEV (reference sequence). V was shortened by 3 bases and J by 7 bases, with 7 bases between the two germline ends. This CDR3 is built from 13 residues. The CDR3 nucleotides are TGTGCCAGCAGTTTTGGGCTAAATTCACCCCTCCACTTT. Its protein product is CASSFGLNSPLHF.

This clone occurred once. The chain carries TRBV4-1 and TRBJ1-6, with TRBD1 identical over 8 bases. Per the germline V gene, CDR1 is MGHRA and CDR2 is YSYEKL. Trimming at V came to 5 bases and at J to 7 bases, leaving 4 bases not matched to a gene. The CDR3 runs 14 residues. This chain's CDR3 is CASSAGQVNSPLHF. CDR3 DNA: TGCGCCAGCAGCGCGGGACAGGTCAATTCACCCCTCCACTTT.

The chain employs TRBV10-2 and TRBJ1-2; D is unresolved. There are 13 residues in the CDR3. Trimming pared 3 bases from V and 2 bases from J, leaving 7 bases between. CDR1 is WSHSY, CDR2 SAAADI, per germline. The CDR3 loop reads CASSESANYGYTF. DNA of the CDR3: TGCGCCAGCAGTGAATCGGCCAACTATGGCTACACCTTC.

This clone was picked up one time. The V call is TRBV15, the J call TRBJ2-7, with a weak D call TRBD1 (5 bases). CDR3 length: 15 amino acids. Germline V CDR1 and CDR2: LNHNV, YYDKDF (reference sequence). The ends were cut back, 0 bases at V and 7 bases at J, with 16 bases in the middle. CDR3 residues: CATSRDQAGSGEQYF. The CDR3 DNA sequence: TGTGCCACCAGCAGAGATCAGGCAGGGTCGGGTGAGCAGTACTTC.

This chain connects TRBV7-2 to TRBJ1-2; tentative D call: TRBD1 (6 bases). The V end lost 5 bases, the J end lost 4 bases, and 14 bases lay between the germline ends. The CDR3 has 14 residues. Per germline, CDR1 SGHTA and CDR2 FQGNSA. CDR3 region: CASSPYGQLYGYTF. The CDR3 nucleotides are TGTGCCAGCAGCCCATACGGACAGCTCTATGGCTACACCTTC.

In this sample, this clone turned up once. The V call is TRBV7-2, the J call TRBJ2-3; D uncertain. Germline CDR1 and CDR2: SGHTA and FQGNSA. This CDR3 has 13 residues. V lost 3 bases, J lost 5 bases, and 9 bases lay in between. CDR3 bases: TGTGCCAGCAGCTTTGGGGATGGAGATACGCAGTATTTT. Protein product: CASSFGDGDTQYF.

Only one count was recorded for this clone. This chain links TRBV7-9 with TRBJ1-1; D not resolved. The CDR3 is made up of 13 amino acids. V lost 6 bases, J lost 8 bases, and 16 bases lay in between. Germline assignment: CDR1 SEHNR and CDR2 FQNEAQ (reference sequence). As DNA, the CDR3 is TGTGCCAGCAGTTCTGCTACGGGTTCCGAAGCTTTCTTT. Amino acids: CASSSATGSEAFF.

The chain recombines TRBV7-8 with TRBJ1-1, with D tentatively TRBD1 (5 bases). Trimming removed 1 base from V and 7 bases from J, with 16 bases in between. This CDR3 comprises 15 residues. Germline V gene sequence: CDR1 SGHVS, CDR2 FQNEAQ. CDR3 sequence: CASSLEFQGRVEAFF. The CDR3 DNA reads TGTGCCAGCAGCTTAGAATTCCAGGGTAGGGTTGAAGCTTTCTTT. The full variable domain, with the rest looked up from reference TRBV7-8 and TRBJ1-1, is GAGVSQSPRYKVAKRGQDVALRCDPISGHVSLFWYQQALGQGPEFLTYFQNEAQLDKSGLPSDRFFAERPEGSVSTLKIQRTQQEDSAVYLCASSLEFQGRVEAFFGQGTRLTVV.

The chain uses TRBV14 and TRBJ1-1; D not certain. V lost 0 bases and J 4 bases, leaving 15 bases between the germline ends. The CDR3 loop spans 16 amino acids. Per germline, CDR1 SGHDN and CDR2 FVKESK. CDR3 nucleotides: TGTGCCAGCAGCCAAGATCTGGCAGTCCGAAGCACTGAAGCTTTCTTT. Translated, it gives CASSQDLAVRSTEAFF.

This clone has a handful of counts. The chain employs TRBV28 and TRBJ1-3; a weak D match, TRBD1 (5 bases). The CDR3 is 18 residues long. With 5 bases removed from V and 5 bases from J, the gap between germline ends came to 25 bases. Per germline, CDR1 MDHEN and CDR2 SYDVKM. The CDR3 coding sequence is TGTGCCAGCAGTCGAAATCGACAGAGCGGCCTCCTAAGAAACACCATATATTTT. Translated, it gives CASSRNRQSGLLRNTIYF.

The genes are TRBV18 and TRBJ1-6; possibly TRBD1 for D (5 bases). This CDR3 is 15 amino acids long. The germline V and J ends were trimmed by 0 bases and 9 bases, with 12 bases remaining between them. The germline gives CDR1 KGHSH, CDR2 LQKENI. CDR3 bases: TGTGCCAGCTCACCACCGGGACTTGATAGTTCACCCCTCCACTTT. It translates to CASSPPGLDSSPLHF. Complete variable domain (other parts from reference TRBV18 and TRBJ1-6): NAGVMQNPRHLVRRRGQEARLRCSPMKGHSHVYWYRQLPEEGLKFMVYLQKENIIDESGMPKERFSAEFPKEGPSILRIQQVVRGDSAAYFCASSPPGLDSSPLHFGNGTRLTVT.

In nucleotides, the CDR3 is TGTGCCAGTAGTATCGGACAGGGGGCAGATACGCAGTATTTT. Translation gives CASSIGQGADTQYF. V usage is TRBV19 and J usage is TRBJ2-3; 10 nucleotides align to TRBD1. The CDR3 has 14 amino acids. Germline V gene sequence: CDR1 LNHDA, CDR2 SQIVND (reference sequence). Losses at the gene ends were 3 bases for V and 4 bases for J; bases not matched to a gene: 1.

The rearrangement uses TRBV5-1 and TRBJ2-1; a weak D match, TRBD1 (6 bases). V lost 4 bases and J lost 6, with 20 bases in between. Germline V gives CDR1 SGHRS, CDR2 YFSETQ. The CDR3 is 16 residues long. The CDR3 DNA is TGCGCCAGCAGCGAAAGACCGGGACAATGGACCAATGAGCAGTTCTTC. Translation: CASSERPGQWTNEQFF.

The V and J genes are TRBV4-1 and TRBJ1-4; D possibly corresponds to TRBD1 (5 bases). CDR3 length equals 15 residues. CDR1 and CDR2 (germline): MGHRA, YSYEKL. V lost 1 base to trimming and J lost 4 bases, with 10 bases between them. CDR3 sequence (DNA): TGCGCCAGCAGCCAAGGCAGGACAAGTAATGAAAAACTGTTTTTT. Its protein is CASSQGRTSNEKLFF.

The chain joins TRBV19 to TRBJ2-2; D remains unclear. This CDR3 is 16 amino acids long. The ends were cut back, 6 bases at V and 0 bases at J, with 14 bases in the middle. The germline V gene has CDR1 LNHDA and CDR2 SQIVND (reference sequence). CDR3 DNA sequence: TGTGCCAGTAGCAGGCCAGTAGGTACGAACACCGGGGAGCTGTTTTTT. Translating gives CASSRPVGTNTGELFF.

The chain recombines TRBV6-5 with TRBJ2-7, with TRBD1 matching over 9 bases. The CDR3 runs 14 residues. J gave up 5 bases and V 5 bases, and 7 bases lay outside the gene matches. In germline, CDR1 is MNHEY, CDR2 SVGAGI. The CDR3, as DNA: TGTGCCAGCAGTCCCGGGACAGGGTCCCACGAGCAGTACTTC. As protein: CASSPGTGSHEQYF.

This clone was observed a single time. The rearrangement uses TRBV6-1 and TRBJ2-1; D gene ambiguous. The CDR3 contains 18 residues. Germline-derived CDR1 and CDR2 are MNHNS and SASEGT. The V and J ends lost 4 bases and 0 bases respectively, with 19 bases between them. CDR3 nucleotide sequence: TGTGCCAGCAGTGCCTTCCGACCCCGGGTAGGCTCCTACAATGAGCAGTTCTTC. Amino acids: CASSAFRPRVGSYNEQFF.

The chain combines TRBV2 with TRBJ1-5; D is unresolved. Germline CDR1 and CDR2: SNHLY and FYNNEI. V was shortened by 6 bases and J by 5 bases, with 11 bases between the two germline ends. The CDR3 is 13 residues long. CDR3 DNA: TGTGCCAGCAGGCGGGCCGGGGATCAGCCCCAGCATTTT. Translating gives CASRRAGDQPQHF.

The chain is built from TRBV14 and TRBJ2-7, with D perhaps matching TRBD1 (6 bases). From germline, CDR1 is SGHDN and CDR2 FVKESK. This CDR3 comprises 16 residues. The ends were cut back, 0 bases at V and 5 bases at J, with 17 bases in the middle. In DNA, the CDR3 is TGTGCCAGCAGCCAAGATCAGACAGAGGGGGACCACGAGCAGTACTTC. It yields the protein CASSQDQTEGDHEQYF.